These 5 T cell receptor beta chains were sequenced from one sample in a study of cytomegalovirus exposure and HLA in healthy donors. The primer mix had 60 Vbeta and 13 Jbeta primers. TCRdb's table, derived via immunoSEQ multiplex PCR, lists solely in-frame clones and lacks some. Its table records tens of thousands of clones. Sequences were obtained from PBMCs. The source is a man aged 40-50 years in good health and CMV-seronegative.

The CDR3, as DNA: TGTGCCAGCTCACCATGGGACAGGGTTGAGACCCAGTACTTC. Its protein product is CASSPWDRVETQYF. The chain carries TRBV18 and TRBJ2-5; 9 bases map to TRBD1. Trimming cost V 2 bases and J 5 bases; bases outside gene matches: 3. This CDR3 spans 14 amino acids. Germline V lookup: CDR1 KGHSH, CDR2 LQKENI. Looking up the rest from reference TRBV18 and TRBJ2-5 gives the full variable domain: NAGVMQNPRHLVRRRGQEARLRCSPMKGHSHVYWYRQLPEEGLKFMVYLQKENIIDESGMPKERFSAEFPKEGPSILRIQQVVRGDSAAYFCASSPWDRVETQYFGPGTRLLVL.

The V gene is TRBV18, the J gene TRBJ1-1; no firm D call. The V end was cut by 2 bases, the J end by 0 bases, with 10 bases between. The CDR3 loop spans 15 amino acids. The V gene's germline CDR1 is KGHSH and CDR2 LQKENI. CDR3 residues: CASSPVEFMNTEAFF. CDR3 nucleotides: TGTGCCAGCTCACCAGTTGAGTTTATGAACACTGAAGCTTTCTTT.

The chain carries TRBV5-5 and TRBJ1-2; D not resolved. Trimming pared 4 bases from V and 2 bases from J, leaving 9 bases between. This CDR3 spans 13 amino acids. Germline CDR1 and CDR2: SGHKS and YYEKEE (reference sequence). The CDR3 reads CASSRTGNYGYTF. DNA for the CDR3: TGTGCCAGCAGCCGGACTGGGAACTATGGCTACACCTTC.

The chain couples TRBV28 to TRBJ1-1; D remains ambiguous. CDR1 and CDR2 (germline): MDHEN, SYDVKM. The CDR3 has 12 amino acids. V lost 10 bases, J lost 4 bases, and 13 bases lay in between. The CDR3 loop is CANRGPGTEAFF. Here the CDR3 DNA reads TGTGCCAATAGAGGTCCGGGCACTGAAGCTTTCTTT.

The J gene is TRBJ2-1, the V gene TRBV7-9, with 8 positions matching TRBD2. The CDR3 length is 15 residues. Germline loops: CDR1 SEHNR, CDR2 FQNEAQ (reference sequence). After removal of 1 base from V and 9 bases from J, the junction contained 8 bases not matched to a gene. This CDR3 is CASSLESGSVSEQFF. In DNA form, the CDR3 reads TGTGCCAGCAGCTTAGAGAGCGGGAGTGTAAGTGAGCAGTTCTTC.